This T cell receptor (beta chain) was captured by sequencing in a study of T-cell reconstitution after alpha-beta-depleted transplantation in children (dated by TCRdb to 2016 to 2018). Context from the whole study: The study quantitatively tracked T-cell immune reconstitution after TCRalphabeta/CD19-depleted allogeneic hematopoietic cell transplantation in children using TCR repertoire profiling.

The treatment or condition label of this sample denotes: allogeneic hematopoietic cell transplantation with graft depleted of TCRalphabeta T cells and CD19 B cells. The transplant recipients were children given TCRalphabeta/CD19-depleted allogeneic hematopoietic cell grafts. Overall results and qualifications from the work: In some patients, high TCRbeta diversity at day 60 was attributed to recipient T cells and intrathymic progenitors that had survived conditioning. Over subsequent months, a decline in hyperexpanded clone frequencies was noted, and after one year, T-cell counts and TCRbeta diversity were mostly ascribed to newly produced T cells. Apparently early alphabetaT-cell count recovery about two months after transplant reportedly relied on only several hundred rapidly expanded clones derived from non-depleted graft cells.

Germline trimming: 5 bases from V, 7 bases from J; junction bases outside gene matches: 10. The CDR3 runs 14 amino acids, cysteine and phenylalanine included. Only the CDR3 portion is preserved as DNA: 42 bases, with reading frame beginning at the first base. In the germline V gene (reference sequence), CDR1 corresponds to LNHDA and CDR2 to SQIVND. Library generation was performed with PCR. TCRdb records Illumina HiSeq 2500 as the sequencer. Molecular barcoding was employed in the preparation of TCR libraries, with unique molecular identifiers being used to normalize TCRbeta repertoire quantification. Using fastp at Q25 and MiXCR, TCRdb reprocessed the public reads and kept productive beta chains. When rows share a CDR3 protein, they turn into one entry using the most common DNA and genes. The sample has fewer than 550,000 distinct CDR3 sequences on record, over 9.5% of them singletons. The ten biggest clones cover 14% of the sample.

With regard to this clonotype: This receptor's antigen is unknown. Per-nucleotide qualities are absent, and no much larger clonotype sits a single base away.

The sequence came from a female patient aged 2 to 10 who had a stem cell transplant for aplastic anemia, so the T cells may come from the graft donor. The sequence is built from TRBV19 and TRBJ1-2; TRBD1 fits 7 bases in the junction. The sequenced sample was PBMCs, mostly from graft donor cells, obtained 180 days after TCRalphabeta/CD19-depleted stem cell transplant. The CDR3 region reads CASSSRGGNSGYTF. The nucleotide sequence reads TGTGCCAGTAGTTCCAGAGGGGGCAATAGTGGCTACACCTTC.